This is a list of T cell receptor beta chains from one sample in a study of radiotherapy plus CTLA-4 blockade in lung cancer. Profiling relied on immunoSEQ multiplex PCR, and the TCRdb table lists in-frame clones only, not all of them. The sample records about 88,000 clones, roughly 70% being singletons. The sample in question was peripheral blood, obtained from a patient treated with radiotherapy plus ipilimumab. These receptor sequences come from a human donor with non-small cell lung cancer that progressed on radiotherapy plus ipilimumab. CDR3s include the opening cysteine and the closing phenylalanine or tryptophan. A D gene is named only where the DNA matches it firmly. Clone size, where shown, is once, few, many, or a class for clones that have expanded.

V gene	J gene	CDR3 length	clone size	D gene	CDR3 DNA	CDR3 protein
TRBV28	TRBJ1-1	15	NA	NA	TGTGCCGTCCACCCCTCGTCCGGGCCGGACACTGAAGCTTTCTTT	CAVHPSSGPDTEAFF
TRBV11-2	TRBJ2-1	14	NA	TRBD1	TGTGCCAGTCAGGGGGCCCGCTCCTACAATGAGCAGTTCTTC	CASQGARSYNEQFF
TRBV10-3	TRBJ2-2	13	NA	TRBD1	TGTGCCATGCTGGGACAGGACACCGGGGAGCTGTTTTTT	CAMLGQDTGELFF
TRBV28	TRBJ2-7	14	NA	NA	TGTGCCAGTTTAGGGTACGGGTCAACCTACGAGCAGTACTTC	CASLGYGSTYEQYF
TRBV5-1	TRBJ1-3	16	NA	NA	TGCGCCAGCAGCGCCGGGGGGTCAGGCTCTGGAAACACCATATATTTT	CASSAGGSGSGNTIYF
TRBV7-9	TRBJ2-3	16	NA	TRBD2	TGTGCCAGCAGCTTCCGAGCGGGAGGGTCCACAGATACGCAGTATTTT	CASSFRAGGSTDTQYF
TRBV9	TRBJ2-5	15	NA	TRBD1	TGTGCCAGCAGCGCCTGGGACAGTCCTCAAGAGACCCAGTACTTC	CASSAWDSPQETQYF
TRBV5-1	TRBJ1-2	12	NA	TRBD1	TGCGCCAGCAGCTGGGGCACAGGGGACTACACCTTC	CASSWGTGDYTF
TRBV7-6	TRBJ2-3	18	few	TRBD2	TGTGCCAGCAGTACCCTAGCGGGAGACGGGGGGGGCACAGATACGCAGTATTTT	CASSTLAGDGGGTDTQYF
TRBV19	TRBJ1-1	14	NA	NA	TGTGCCAGCACACAGGACCTGGGCGCGACTGAAGCTTTCTTT	CASTQDLGATEAFF
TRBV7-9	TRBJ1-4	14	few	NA	TGTGCCAGCAGCATGCAGGGGACTAATGAAAAACTGTTTTTT	CASSMQGTNEKLFF
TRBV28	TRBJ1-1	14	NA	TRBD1	TGTGCCAGCAGCCCCGGGACAGGAAACACTGAAGCTTTCTTT	CASSPGTGNTEAFF
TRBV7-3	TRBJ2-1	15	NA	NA	TGTGCCAGCAGCTCCTTGGGGGCATCCTACAATGAGCAGTTCTTC	CASSSLGASYNEQFF
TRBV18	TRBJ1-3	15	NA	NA	TGTGCCAGCTCACCGGCGACAGGCTCTGGAAACACCATATATTTT	CASSPATGSGNTIYF
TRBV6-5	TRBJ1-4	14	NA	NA	TGTGCCAGCAGATCATCAGGGGTCCGGGGCGAACTGTTTTTT	CASRSSGVRGELFF
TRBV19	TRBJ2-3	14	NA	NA	TGTGCCACCACGGACGTGAGGGGCACAGATACGCAGTATTTT	CATTDVRGTDTQYF
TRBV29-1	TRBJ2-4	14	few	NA	TGCAGCGTAGTACAGCCTGGGGCCAAAAACATTCAGTACTTC	CSVVQPGAKNIQYF
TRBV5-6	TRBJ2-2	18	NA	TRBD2	TGTGCCAGCAGCGGGACTAGCGGGGGGCCAGACAACACCGGGGAGCTGTTTTTT	CASSGTSGGPDNTGELFF
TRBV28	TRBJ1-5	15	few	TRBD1	TGTGCCAGCAGTCAGCAGGGGGAGAGCAATCAGCCCCAGCATTTT	CASSQQGESNQPQHF
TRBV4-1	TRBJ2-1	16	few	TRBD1	TGCGCCAGCAGCCCCACAGGGGTTTCTGCCTACAATGAGCAGTTCTTC	CASSPTGVSAYNEQFF
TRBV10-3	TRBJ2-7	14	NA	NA	TGTGCCATCAGTTTAGAGGGGGTACCCTACGAGCAGTACTTC	CAISLEGVPYEQYF
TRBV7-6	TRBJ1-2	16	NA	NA	TGTGCCAGCAGTATCACCGACTACCTCTGGGTCTATGGCTACACCTTC	CASSITDYLWVYGYTF
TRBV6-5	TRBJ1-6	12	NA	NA	TGTGCCAGCAGATCCGGGACCTCACCCCTCCACTTT	CASRSGTSPLHF
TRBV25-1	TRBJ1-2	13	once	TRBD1	TGTGCCAGCAGTTCGGGACAGGTCTATGGCTACACCTTC	CASSSGQVYGYTF
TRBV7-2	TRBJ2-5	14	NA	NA	TGTGCCAGCAGCTTAGAACCGGGACAAGAGACCCAGTACTTC	CASSLEPGQETQYF
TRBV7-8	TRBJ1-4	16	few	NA	TGTGCCAGCAGCTTGACAGACAGAGCAACTAATGAAAAACTGTTTTTT	CASSLTDRATNEKLFF
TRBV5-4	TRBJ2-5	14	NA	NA	TGTGCCAGCAGCTTGGAAGGGGCTCAAGAGACCCAGTACTTC	CASSLEGAQETQYF
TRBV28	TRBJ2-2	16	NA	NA	TGTGCCAGCAGTTTCGCTTTCGGGTATAACACCGGGGAGCTGTTTTTT	CASSFAFGYNTGELFF
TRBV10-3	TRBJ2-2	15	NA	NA	TGTGCCATCAGTGAGGGCAGGGGGAACACCGGGGAGCTGTTTTTT	CAISEGRGNTGELFF
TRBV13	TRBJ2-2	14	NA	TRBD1	TGTGCCAGCAGCTTAGGGACAGGGGCCGGGGAGCTGTTTTTT	CASSLGTGAGELFF
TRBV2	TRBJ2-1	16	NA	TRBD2	TGTGCCAGCAGTGCCAGACTAGCGGGGGTTACCAATGAGCAGTTCTTC	CASSARLAGVTNEQFF
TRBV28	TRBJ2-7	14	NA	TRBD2	TGTGCCAGCAGTTTAATCGGCGGGGGGGAAGAGCAGTACTTC	CASSLIGGGEEQYF
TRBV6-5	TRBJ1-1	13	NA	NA	TGTGCCAGCAGTTACTTTGGAGGGGCTGAAGCTTTCTTT	CASSYFGGAEAFF
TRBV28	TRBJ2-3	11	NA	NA	TGTGCCAGCAGTTGGGGAGATACGCAGTATTTT	CASSWGDTQYF
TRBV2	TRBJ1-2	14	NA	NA	TGTGCCAGCAGCCCTGCCGGAACAGAATATGGCTACACCTTC	CASSPAGTEYGYTF
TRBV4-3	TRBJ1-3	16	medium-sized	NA	TGCGCCAGCAGCCAAGATCTATCCAGCTCTGGAAACACCATATATTTT	CASSQDLSSSGNTIYF
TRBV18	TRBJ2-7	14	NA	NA	TGTGCCAGCTCACCACGGGGCCGGTCCTACGAGCAGTACTTC	CASSPRGRSYEQYF
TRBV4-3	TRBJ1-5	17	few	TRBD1	TGCGCCAGCAGCCAACCTGGGGACAGGCGTCCCAATCAGCCCCAGCATTTT	CASSQPGDRRPNQPQHF
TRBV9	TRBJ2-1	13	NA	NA	TGTGCCAGCAGCGCCCGGGACGGGAATGAGCAGTTCTTC	CASSARDGNEQFF
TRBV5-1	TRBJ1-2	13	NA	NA	TGCGCCAGCAGCTTGGTAACGGATTATGGCTACACCTTC	CASSLVTDYGYTF
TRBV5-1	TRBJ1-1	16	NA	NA	TGCGCCAGCACCTCCCCCGGGGGGAGGGGAAACACTGAAGCTTTCTTT	CASTSPGGRGNTEAFF
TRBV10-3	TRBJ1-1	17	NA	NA	TGTGCCAACAGTGGCTGGCAGGGGCCGTATAGGTACACTGAAGCTTTCTTT	CANSGWQGPYRYTEAFF
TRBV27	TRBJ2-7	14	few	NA	TGTGCCAGCAGTTTAACTGCGGCAACCTACGAGCAGTACTTC	CASSLTAATYEQYF
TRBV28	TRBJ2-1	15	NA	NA	TGTGCCAGCAGTTTTCCCCGACACGGGGGCAATGAGCAGTTCTTC	CASSFPRHGGNEQFF
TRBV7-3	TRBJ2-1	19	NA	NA	TGTGCCAGCAGCTTGGCCCCCGCCTTGGGGATCGGGATATGGAGTGAGCAGTTCTTC	CASSLAPALGIGIWSEQFF
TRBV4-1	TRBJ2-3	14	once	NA	TGCGCCAGCAGCGGGACGGGGGGCCTAGATACGCAGTATTTT	CASSGTGGLDTQYF
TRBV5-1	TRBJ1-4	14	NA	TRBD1	TGCGCCAGCAGGCGGACAGGGGCGGATGAAAAACTGTTTTTT	CASRRTGADEKLFF
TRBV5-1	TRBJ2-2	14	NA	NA	TGCGCCAGCAGTGACGCGAGGAACACCGGGGAGCTGTTTTTT	CASSDARNTGELFF
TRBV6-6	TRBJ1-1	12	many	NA	TGTGCCAGCCGGGCGGGGAACACTGAAGCTTTCTTT	CASRAGNTEAFF
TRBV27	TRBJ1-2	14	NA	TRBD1	TGTGCCAGCCGACTCCTAGAGGGGGCTGGTGGCTACACCTTC	CASRLLEGAGGYTF